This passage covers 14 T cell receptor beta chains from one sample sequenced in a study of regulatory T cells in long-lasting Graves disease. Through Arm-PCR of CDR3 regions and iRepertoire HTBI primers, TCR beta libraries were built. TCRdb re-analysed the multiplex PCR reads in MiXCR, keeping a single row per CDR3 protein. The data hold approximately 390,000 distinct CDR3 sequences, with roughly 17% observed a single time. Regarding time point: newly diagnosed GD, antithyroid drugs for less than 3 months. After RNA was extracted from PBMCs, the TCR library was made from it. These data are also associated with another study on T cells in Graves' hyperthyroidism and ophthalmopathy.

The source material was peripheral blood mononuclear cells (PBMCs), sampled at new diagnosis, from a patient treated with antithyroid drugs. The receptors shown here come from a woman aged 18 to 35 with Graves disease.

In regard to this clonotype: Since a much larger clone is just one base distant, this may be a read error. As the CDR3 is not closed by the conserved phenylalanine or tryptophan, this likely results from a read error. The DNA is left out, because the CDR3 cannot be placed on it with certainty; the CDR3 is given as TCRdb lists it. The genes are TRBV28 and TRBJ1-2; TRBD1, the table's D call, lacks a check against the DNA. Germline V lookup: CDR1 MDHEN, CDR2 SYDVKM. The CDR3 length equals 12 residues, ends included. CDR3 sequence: CASSLQGGIWTL.

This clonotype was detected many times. The CDR3 reads CASGSPFTGGRRETQYF. In DNA form, the CDR3 reads TGTGCCAGCGGAAGCCCATTCACCGGGGGGAGGAGAGAGACCCAGTACTTC. This sequence joins TRBV28 and TRBJ2-5; 7 bases match TRBD2. Trimming removed 8 bases from V and 4 bases from J; junction bases left unmatched: 19. From germline, CDR1 is MDHEN and CDR2 SYDVKM. The CDR3 consists of 17 residues.

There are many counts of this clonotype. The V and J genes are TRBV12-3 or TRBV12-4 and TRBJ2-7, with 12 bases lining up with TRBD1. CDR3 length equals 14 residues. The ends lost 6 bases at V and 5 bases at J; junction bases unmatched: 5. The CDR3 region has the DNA TGTGCCAGCAGCTGGGGGACAGGGGGCCACGAGCAGTACTTC. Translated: CASSWGTGGHEQYF.

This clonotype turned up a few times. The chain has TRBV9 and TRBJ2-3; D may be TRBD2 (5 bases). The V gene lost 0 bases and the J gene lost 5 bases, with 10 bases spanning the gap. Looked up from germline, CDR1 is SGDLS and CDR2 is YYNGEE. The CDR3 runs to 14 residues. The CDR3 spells CASSVASGLDTQYF. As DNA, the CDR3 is TGTGCCAGCAGCGTAGCGTCGGGGTTAGATACGCAGTATTTT. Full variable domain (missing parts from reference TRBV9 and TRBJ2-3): DSGVTQTPKHLITATGQRVTLRCSPRSGDLSVYWYQQSLDQGLQFLIQYYNGEERAKGNILERFSAQQFPDLHSELNLSSLELGDSALYFCASSVASGLDTQYFGPGTRLTVL.

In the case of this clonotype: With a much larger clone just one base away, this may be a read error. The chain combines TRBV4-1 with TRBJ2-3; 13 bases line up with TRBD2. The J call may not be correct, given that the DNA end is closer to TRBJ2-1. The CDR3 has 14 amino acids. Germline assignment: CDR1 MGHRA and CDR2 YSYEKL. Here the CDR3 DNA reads TGCGCCAGCGGCCAAGGACTAGCGGGAGTTGAGCAGTTCTTC. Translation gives CASGQGLAGVEQFF.

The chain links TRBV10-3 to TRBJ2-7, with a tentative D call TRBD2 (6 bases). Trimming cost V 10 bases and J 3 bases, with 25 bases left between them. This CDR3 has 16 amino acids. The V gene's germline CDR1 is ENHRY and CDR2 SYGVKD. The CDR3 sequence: CATGFSYRDFHYEQYF. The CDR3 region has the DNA TGTGCCACCGGCTTCAGTTATCGGGACTTCCACTACGAGCAGTACTTC.

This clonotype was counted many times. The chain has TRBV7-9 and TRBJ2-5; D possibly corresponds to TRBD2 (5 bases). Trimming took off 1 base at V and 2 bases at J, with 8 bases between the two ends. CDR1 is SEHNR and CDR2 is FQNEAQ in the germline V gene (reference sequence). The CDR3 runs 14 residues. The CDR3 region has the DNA TGTGCCAGCAGCTTAGGAGGAGGACAAGAGACCCAGTACTTC. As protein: CASSLGGGQETQYF.

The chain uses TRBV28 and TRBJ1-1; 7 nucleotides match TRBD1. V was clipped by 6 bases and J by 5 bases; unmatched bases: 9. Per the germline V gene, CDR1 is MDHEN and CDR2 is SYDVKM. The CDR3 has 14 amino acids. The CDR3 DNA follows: TGTGCCAGCAGACTCGACAGGGCGAAAACTGAAGCTTTCTTT. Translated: CASRLDRAKTEAFF.

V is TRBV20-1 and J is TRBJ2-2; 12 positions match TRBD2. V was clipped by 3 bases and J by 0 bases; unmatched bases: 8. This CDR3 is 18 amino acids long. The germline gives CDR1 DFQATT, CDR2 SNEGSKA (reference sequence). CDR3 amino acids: CSARHVTSGRANTGELFF. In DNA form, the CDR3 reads TGCAGTGCTAGGCATGTGACTAGCGGGAGAGCGAACACCGGGGAGCTGTTTTTT.

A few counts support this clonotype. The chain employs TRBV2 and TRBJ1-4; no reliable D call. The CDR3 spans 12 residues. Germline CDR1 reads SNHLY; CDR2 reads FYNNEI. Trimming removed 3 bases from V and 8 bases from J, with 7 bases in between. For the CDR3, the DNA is TGTGCCAGCAGTGACTGGGCAGAAAAACTGTTTTTT. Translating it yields CASSDWAEKLFF.

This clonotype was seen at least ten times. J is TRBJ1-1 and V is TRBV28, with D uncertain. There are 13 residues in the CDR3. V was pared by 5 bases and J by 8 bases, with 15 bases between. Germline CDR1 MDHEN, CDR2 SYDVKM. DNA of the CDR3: TGTGCCAGCAGTACAATCGGGCCACGCGAAGCTTTCTTT. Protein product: CASSTIGPREAFF. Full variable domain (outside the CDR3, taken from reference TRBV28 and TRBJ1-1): DVKVTQSSRYLVKRTGEKVFLECVQDMDHENMFWYRQDPGLGLRLIYFSYDVKMKEKGDIPEGYSVSREKKERFSLILESASTNQTSMYLCASSTIGPREAFFGQGTRLTVV.

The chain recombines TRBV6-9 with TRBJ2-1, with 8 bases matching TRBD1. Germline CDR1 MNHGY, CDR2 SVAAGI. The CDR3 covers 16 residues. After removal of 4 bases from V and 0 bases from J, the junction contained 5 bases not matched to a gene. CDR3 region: CASSSYRGSSYNEQFF. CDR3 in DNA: TGTGCCAGCAGTTCTTACAGGGGGAGCTCCTACAATGAGCAGTTCTTC.

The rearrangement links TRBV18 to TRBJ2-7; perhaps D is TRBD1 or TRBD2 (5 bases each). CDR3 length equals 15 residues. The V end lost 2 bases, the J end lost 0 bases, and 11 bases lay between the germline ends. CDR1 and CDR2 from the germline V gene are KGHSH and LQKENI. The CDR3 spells CASSPGTISSYEQYF. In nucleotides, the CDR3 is TGTGCCAGCTCACCAGGGACGATTAGCTCCTACGAGCAGTACTTC.

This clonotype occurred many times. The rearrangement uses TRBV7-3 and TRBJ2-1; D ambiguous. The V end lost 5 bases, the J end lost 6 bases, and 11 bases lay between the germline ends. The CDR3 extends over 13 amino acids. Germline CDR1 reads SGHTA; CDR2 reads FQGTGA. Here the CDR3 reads CASSLNSLNEQFF. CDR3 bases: TGTGCCAGCAGCCTAAATAGCCTCAATGAGCAGTTCTTC.